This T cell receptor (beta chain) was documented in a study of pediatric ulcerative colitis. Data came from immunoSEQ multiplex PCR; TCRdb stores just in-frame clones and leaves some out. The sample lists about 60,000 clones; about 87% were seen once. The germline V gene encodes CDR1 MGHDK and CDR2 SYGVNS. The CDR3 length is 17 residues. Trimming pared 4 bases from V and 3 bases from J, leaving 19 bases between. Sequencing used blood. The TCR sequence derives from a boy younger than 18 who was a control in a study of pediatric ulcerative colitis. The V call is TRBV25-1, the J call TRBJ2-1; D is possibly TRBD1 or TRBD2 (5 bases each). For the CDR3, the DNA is TGTGCCAGCAGTGTCGGTCCCGGGACCTCCCTCTACAATGAGCAGTTCTTC. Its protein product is CASSVGPGTSLYNEQFF.